The 28 T cell receptor beta chains below all came from one sample that was sequenced in a study of blood T cell repertoires in COVID-19. The protocol was immunoSEQ multiplex PCR, while the TCRdb copy is restricted to in-frame clones and leaves out a portion. The profile covers about 290,000 clones, with roughly nine tenths appearing a single time and around 10% taken by the ten largest. Specimen: peripheral blood. The receptors derive from a woman in her twenties or thirties with COVID-19, enrolled during active disease.

The V and J genes are TRBV25-1 and TRBJ1-3, with a possible D match to TRBD1 (6 bases). The V and J ends lost 4 bases and 5 bases respectively, with 9 bases between them. Germline V CDR1 and CDR2: MGHDK, SYGVNS. This CDR3 is 13 amino acids long. The CDR3: CASSGGGRNTIYF. DNA for the CDR3: TGTGCCAGCAGTGGGGGGGGCAGAAACACCATATATTTT.

This chain uses TRBV4-1 with TRBJ1-2; 9 bases match TRBD1. Trimming at V came to 1 base and at J to 4 bases, leaving 10 bases not matched to a gene. In germline, CDR1 is MGHRA, CDR2 YSYEKL. This CDR3 has 17 residues. The CDR3 is CASSQVHLTGGSYGYTF. CDR3 sequence (DNA): TGCGCCAGCAGCCAAGTCCACCTAACAGGGGGCTCCTATGGCTACACCTTC.

The genes are TRBV19 and TRBJ2-1, with D perhaps TRBD1 (5 bases). Trimming took off 1 base at V and 0 bases at J, with 7 bases between the two ends. Germline CDR1 is LNHDA and CDR2 is SQIVND (reference sequence). This CDR3 has 15 residues. CDR3 sequence reads: CASSIGTPSYNEQFF. CDR3 nucleotides: TGTGCCAGTAGTATAGGGACACCCTCCTACAATGAGCAGTTCTTC.

The rearrangement links TRBV19 to TRBJ2-5, with TRBD2 matching over 13 bases. With V trimmed by 10 bases and J by 0 bases, 11 bases remained unmatched. This CDR3 contains 17 residues. CDR1 and CDR2 from the germline V gene are LNHDA and SQIVND (reference sequence). Here the CDR3 reads CANSGLAGEQYQETQYF. DNA of the CDR3: TGTGCCAATTCAGGACTAGCGGGGGAGCAGTACCAAGAGACCCAGTACTTC. Full variable domain (remainder filled in from reference TRBV19 and TRBJ2-5): DGGITQSPKYLFRKEGQNVTLSCEQNLNHDAMYWYRQDPGQGLRLIYYSQIVNDFQKGDIAEGYSVSREKKESFPLTVTSAQKNPTAFYLCANSGLAGEQYQETQYFGPGTRLLVL.

This chain links TRBV15 with TRBJ2-5; TRBD2 matches at 7 bases. CDR1 is LNHNV, CDR2 YYDKDF, per germline (reference sequence). V lost 0 bases to trimming and J lost 5 bases; unmatched junction nucleotides: 6. This CDR3 region has 15 residues. The CDR3 is CATSRDRGGVETQYF. The CDR3 region has the DNA TGTGCCACCAGCAGAGATCGGGGAGGGGTTGAGACCCAGTACTTC. Full variable domain (rest looked up from reference TRBV15 and TRBJ2-5): DAMVIQNPRYQVTQFGKPVTLSCSQTLNHNVMYWYQQKSSQAPKLLFHYYDKDFNNEADTPDNFQSRRPNTSFCFLDIRSPGLGDTAMYLCATSRDRGGVETQYFGPGTRLLVL.

The chain is built from TRBV2 and TRBJ1-1; D gene uncertain. Trimming took 8 bases from V and 1 from J, leaving 14 bases between them. Germline lookup yields CDR1 SNHLY and CDR2 FYNNEI. This CDR3 is 14 amino acids long. The CDR3: CASLVDPENTEAFF. CDR3 bases: TGTGCCAGCCTTGTCGATCCAGAGAACACTGAAGCTTTCTTT.

This chain connects TRBV7-9 to TRBJ1-2, with 8 bases lining up with TRBD1. The V segment lost 2 bases and the J segment 4 bases; nucleotides outside the gene matches: 15. The CDR3 has 18 amino acids. The V gene's germline CDR1 is SEHNR and CDR2 FQNEAQ (reference sequence). The CDR3 sequence is CASSLFGQGAEESYGYTF. DNA of the CDR3: TGTGCCAGCAGCTTATTCGGGCAGGGGGCGGAGGAATCCTATGGCTACACCTTC. Full variable domain (rest looked up from reference TRBV7-9 and TRBJ1-2): DTGVSQNPRHKITKRGQNVTFRCDPISEHNRLYWYRQTLGQGPEFLTYFQNEAQLEKSRLLSDRFSAERPKGSFSTLEIQRTEQGDSAMYLCASSLFGQGAEESYGYTFGSGTRLTVV.

The chain recombines TRBV9 with TRBJ1-6, with TRBD1 as a possible D gene (5 bases). V lost 3 bases and J 11 bases, leaving 18 bases between the germline ends. The CDR3 has 15 residues. In germline, CDR1 is SGDLS, CDR2 YYNGEE. CDR3: CASSAERDPRPPLHF. DNA for the CDR3: TGTGCCAGCAGCGCCGAGCGGGACCCCAGGCCACCCCTCCACTTT. Together with reference TRBV9 and TRBJ1-6, the CDR3 gives the full variable domain: DSGVTQTPKHLITATGQRVTLRCSPRSGDLSVYWYQQSLDQGLQFLIQYYNGEERAKGNILERFSAQQFPDLHSELNLSSLELGDSALYFCASSAERDPRPPLHFGNGTRLTVT.

V is TRBV10-3 and J is TRBJ2-5; no clear D gene. The CDR3 runs 13 residues. Germline CDR1 reads ENHRY; CDR2 reads SYGVKD. With 3 bases removed from V and 2 bases from J, the gap between germline ends came to 7 bases. The CDR3 loop reads CAISEYGQETQYF. CDR3 nucleotide sequence: TGTGCCATCAGTGAATACGGGCAAGAGACCCAGTACTTC.

This chain uses TRBV4-1 with TRBJ1-2; the D gene is possibly TRBD1 (5 bases). There are 15 residues in the CDR3. Between the trimmed V and J ends, which lost 4 bases and 4 bases, there was a span of 16 bases. Per the germline V gene, CDR1 is MGHRA and CDR2 is YSYEKL. For the CDR3, the DNA is TGCGCCAGCAGCCCTCTTCTGGGGGAGGGCTATGGCTACACCTTC. Its translation: CASSPLLGEGYGYTF.

The chain is built from TRBV20-1 and TRBJ1-4, with 7 bases identical to TRBD1. Germline V lookup: CDR1 DFQATT, CDR2 SNEGSKA (reference sequence). The length of the CDR3 is 16 residues. The trim removed 3 bases at V and 7 bases at J, leaving 14 bases unmatched. As DNA, the CDR3 is TGCAGTGCTAGTACATTACAGGGGAGAGTTGGTGAAAAACTGTTTTTT. Its protein is CSASTLQGRVGEKLFF.

This clone was seen only once. The rearrangement joins TRBV2 to TRBJ1-1, with D tentatively TRBD1 (5 bases). Germline V gene lookup returns CDR1 SNHLY and CDR2 FYNNEI. The CDR3 is 14 amino acids. V lost 6 bases, J lost 2 bases, and 13 bases lay in between. The CDR3 is CASRRTRINTEAFF. The CDR3 region has the DNA TGTGCCAGCAGGCGGACACGGATAAACACTGAAGCTTTCTTT.

J is TRBJ1-2 and V is TRBV19, with TRBD1 as a possible D gene (5 bases). The CDR3 has 13 amino acids. The germline gives CDR1 LNHDA, CDR2 SQIVND (reference sequence). The germline V and J ends were trimmed by 6 bases and 7 bases, with 15 bases remaining between them. The CDR3 is CASSPRVVTGYTF. The DNA of the CDR3 is TGTGCCAGTAGCCCCAGGGTGGTGACTGGCTACACCTTC.

The chain links TRBV4-1 to TRBJ1-2; a possible D gene is TRBD1 (5 bases). Germline lookup yields CDR1 MGHRA and CDR2 YSYEKL. The V and J ends lost 3 bases and 5 bases respectively, with 16 bases between them. The CDR3 is 15 residues long. The CDR3 region has the DNA TGCGCCAGCAGCCAGGGATTTGGGGCTTCGTATGGCTACACCTTC. Amino acid sequence: CASSQGFGASYGYTF.

CDR3 nucleotide sequence: TGTGCCAGCAGCTCCCCAGGGGGCAGGGGTGAAAAACTGTTTTTT. Translation: CASSSPGGRGEKLFF. The chain carries TRBV5-5 and TRBJ1-4, with 8 bases matching TRBD1. The germline V gene has CDR1 SGHKS and CDR2 YYEKEE (reference sequence). Germline trimming cut 3 bases from V and 7 bases from J; bases unmatched to any gene: 8. The CDR3 consists of 15 residues. Variable domain in full (rest from reference TRBV5-5 and TRBJ1-4): DAGVTQSPTHLIKTRGQQVTLRCSPISGHKSVSWYQQVLGQGPQFIFQYYEKEERGRGNFPDRFSARQFPNYSSELNVNALLLGDSALYLCASSSPGGRGEKLFFGSGTQLSVL.

V usage is TRBV11-2 and J usage is TRBJ2-7, with 7 bases identical to TRBD1. Germline V CDR1 and CDR2: SGHAT, FQNNGV. The CDR3 length is 14 residues. The trim removed 5 bases at V and 2 bases at J, leaving 6 bases unmatched. The CDR3 sequence: CASSPETGTYEQYF. For the CDR3, the DNA is TGTGCCAGCAGCCCCGAGACAGGGACCTACGAGCAGTACTTC.

This chain uses TRBV11-2 with TRBJ2-7, with TRBD1 as a possible D gene (6 bases). The V gene lost 8 bases and the J gene lost 4 bases, with 21 bases spanning the gap. The CDR3 sequence is 15 residues long. Germline-derived CDR1 and CDR2 are SGHAT and FQNNGV. In DNA form, the CDR3 reads TGTGCCAGCTCTCAGGGTCAGGGGATGATATACGAGCAGTACTTC. This codes for CASSQGQGMIYEQYF.

The chain combines TRBV18 with TRBJ2-4, with TRBD2 matching over 9 bases. The CDR3 covers 14 residues. The trim removed 3 bases at V and 8 bases at J, leaving 5 bases unmatched. Germline CDR1 is KGHSH and CDR2 is LQKENI. This chain's CDR3 is CASSPGLASDIQYF. The CDR3, as DNA: TGTGCCAGCTCACCCGGACTAGCGAGCGACATTCAGTACTTC.

This chain links TRBV19 with TRBJ1-6, with D tentatively TRBD1 (5 bases). CDR1 LNHDA and CDR2 SQIVND come from the germline V gene (reference sequence). The CDR3 spans 15 residues. Deletions cut 5 bases from V and 7 bases from J, with 15 bases between. Written as DNA, the CDR3 is TGTGCCAGTAGTCTTAGAGACAGTTTCAATTCACCCCTCCACTTT. Amino acid sequence: CASSLRDSFNSPLHF.

The chain has TRBV7-2 and TRBJ1-1; D gene unclear. Per germline, CDR1 SGHTA and CDR2 FQGNSA. Trimming stripped 0 bases from V and 0 bases from J, with 5 bases between. The CDR3 runs to 14 residues. The CDR3 here is CASSLARLNTEAFF. Here the CDR3 DNA reads TGTGCCAGCAGCTTAGCCAGGCTGAACACTGAAGCTTTCTTT.

This rearrangement joins TRBV4-1 to TRBJ2-3; 14 positions agree with TRBD2. Germline V CDR1 and CDR2: MGHRA, YSYEKL. The ends lost 3 bases at V and 6 bases at J; junction bases unmatched: 17. The CDR3 contains 20 residues. The CDR3 loop is CASSQETGTSGGSGRDTQYF. In nucleotides, the CDR3 is TGCGCCAGCAGCCAGGAAACCGGGACTAGCGGGGGATCTGGGCGGGATACGCAGTATTTT.

The DNA for the CDR3 is TGCAGTGCTAGTAAACGGTATCCCCAAGAGACCCAGTACTTC. Translation gives CSASKRYPQETQYF. The chain combines TRBV20-1 with TRBJ2-5; no clear D gene. The CDR3 runs to 14 residues. Trimming took 3 bases from V and 1 from J, leaving 12 bases between them. Germline-derived CDR1 and CDR2 are DFQATT and SNEGSKA (reference sequence).

The J gene is TRBJ1-3, the V gene TRBV7-2, with D unclear. Trimming pared 5 bases from V and 2 bases from J, leaving 10 bases between. The CDR3 length is 14 residues. Germline V gene sequence: CDR1 SGHTA, CDR2 FQGNSA. The CDR3 is CASSLDAAGNTIYF. CDR3 nucleotides: TGTGCCAGCAGCCTCGATGCGGCTGGAAACACCATATATTTT.

V gene TRBV7-9 combines with J gene TRBJ1-6; 8 positions match TRBD1. J lost 7 bases, V lost 4 bases, and 6 bases had no gene match. The germline V gene has CDR1 SEHNR and CDR2 FQNEAQ (reference sequence). The CDR3 consists of 15 residues. In nucleotides, the CDR3 is TGTGCCAGCAGCTCCCAGGGGGCAGCGAATTCACCCCTCCACTTT. Translated, it gives CASSSQGAANSPLHF.

The chain couples TRBV3-1 (or the pseudogene TRBV3-2) to TRBJ1-5; D perhaps matches TRBD1 (6 bases). The CDR3 runs 15 residues. CDR1 and CDR2 from the germline V gene are LGHDT and YNNKEL (reference sequence). The V end lost 4 bases, the J end lost 4 bases, and 14 bases lay between the germline ends. For the CDR3, the DNA is TGTGCCAGCAGCCCCTCGGGGGGGCGGAATCAGCCCCAGCATTTT. This codes for CASSPSGGRNQPQHF.

This chain links TRBV7-2 with TRBJ1-5; D is uncertain. Germline lookup yields CDR1 SGHTA and CDR2 FQGNSA. The CDR3 length is 13 residues. Trimming shortened V by 2 bases and J by 7 bases, and 9 bases separated the two germline ends. The CDR3: CASSLRIAQPQHF. The CDR3, as DNA: TGTGCCAGCAGCTTACGAATCGCGCAGCCCCAGCATTTT.

The chain recombines TRBV18 with TRBJ2-5, with 8 bases matching TRBD2. The CDR3 extends over 15 amino acids. The ends lost 2 bases at V and 1 base at J; junction bases unmatched: 3. Germline V gives CDR1 KGHSH, CDR2 LQKENI. CDR3 coding DNA: TGTGCCAGCTCACCAGCAGCGGGGGCCCAAGAGACCCAGTACTTC. Amino acids: CASSPAAGAQETQYF.

The CDR3 bases are TGTGCCAGCAGCCTACACGCAGTCACAGGATTAAAGGTGAACACTGAAGCTTTCTTT. This sequence encodes CASSLHAVTGLKVNTEAFF. The rearrangement links TRBV7-9 to TRBJ1-1; a possible D gene is TRBD1 (5 bases). The germline V and J ends were trimmed by 5 bases and 0 bases, with 25 bases remaining between them. The CDR3 is 19 residues long. The V gene's germline CDR1 is SEHNR and CDR2 FQNEAQ (reference sequence).